The subject of this entry is one TCR beta chain. This record comes from a study of cytomegalovirus exposure and HLA in healthy donors. Vbeta (60) and Jbeta (13) primers were used in the PCR. TCRdb's copy holds only in-frame clones and misses some; the assay was immunoSEQ multiplex PCR. The repertoire holds 100,000 or so clones, with 60% to 80% as singletons. The CDR3 consists of 18 residues. The germline CDR1 and CDR2 sequences are LGHNA and YNFKEQ. Losses at the gene ends were 2 bases for V and 6 bases for J; bases not matched to a gene: 8. Sequencing input: PBMCs. The chain combines TRBV4-2 with TRBJ2-1, with 15 bases identical to TRBD2. The sequence was collected from a human donor in good health. The CDR3 here is CASSQFRGTSGRRNEQFF. In DNA form, the CDR3 reads TGTGCCAGCAGCCAATTCCGAGGGACTAGCGGGAGGCGCAATGAGCAGTTCTTC.